These 29 T cell receptor beta chains originate from one sample sequenced in a study of cytomegalovirus exposure and HLA in healthy donors. The PCR was carried out with 60 Vbeta primers and 13 Jbeta primers. Profiling relied on immunoSEQ multiplex PCR, and the TCRdb table lists in-frame clones only, not all of them. The sample carries tens of thousands of clones, 65% to 85% recorded once. Sequencing was performed on PBMCs. Receptor source: a man between 50 and 59 years old in good health and CMV-seronegative.

The chain has TRBV9 and TRBJ2-2; 12 bases map to TRBD2. Germline CDR1 is SGDLS and CDR2 is YYNGEE. V was pared by 2 bases and J by 5 bases, with 7 bases of the junction left unmatched. The length of the CDR3 is 17 residues. The CDR3 sequence is CASSVGLAGPQTGELFF. The CDR3 nucleotides are TGTGCCAGCAGCGTCGGACTAGCGGGACCTCAGACCGGGGAGCTGTTTTTT.

This clone has only one observation. The chain combines TRBV10-3 with TRBJ2-1; 10 positions match TRBD2. The length of the CDR3 is 15 residues. Germline CDR1 is ENHRY and CDR2 is SYGVKD. Germline trimming cut 3 bases from V and 6 bases from J; bases unmatched to any gene: 5. In DNA, the CDR3 is TGTGCCATCAGTGATCAGCGGGAGGGCCCCAATGAGCAGTTCTTC. Encoded protein: CAISDQREGPNEQFF.

Comment on this clone: Relative to the germline gene, one junction end is altered; a read error may explain this. This sequence joins TRBV28 and TRBJ1-2; D unclear. The CDR3 contains 15 residues. Germline assignment: CDR1 MDHEN and CDR2 SYDVKM. The CDR3 bases are TGTGCCAGCAGTTCCCTGACGATCACTAACTATGGCTACCCCTTC. Translation: CASSSLTITNYGYPF.

The rearrangement links TRBV7-9 to TRBJ1-5, with a possible D match to TRBD1 (5 bases). There are 15 residues in the CDR3. CDR1 is SEHNR and CDR2 is FQNEAQ in the germline V gene (reference sequence). Deletions cut 1 base from V and 2 bases from J, with 9 bases between. The DNA for the CDR3 is TGTGCCAGCAGCTTAGGATGGGGGGGCAATCAGCCCCAGCATTTT. Its protein is CASSLGWGGNQPQHF.

The chain couples TRBV28 to TRBJ2-7; TRBD1 agrees at 7 bases. The trim removed 4 bases at V and 0 bases at J, leaving 3 bases unmatched. The germline gives CDR1 MDHEN, CDR2 SYDVKM. The CDR3 is 14 residues long. The CDR3 DNA reads TGTGCCAGCAGTTCGGGACAGAGCTCCTACGAGCAGTACTTC. It codes for CASSSGQSSYEQYF. Together with reference TRBV28 and TRBJ2-7, the CDR3 gives the full variable domain: DVKVTQSSRYLVKRTGEKVFLECVQDMDHENMFWYRQDPGLGLRLIYFSYDVKMKEKGDIPEGYSVSREKKERFSLILESASTNQTSMYLCASSSGQSSYEQYFGPGTRLTVT.

The genes are TRBV5-4 and TRBJ2-3, with unresolved D. Germline CDR1 SGHNT, CDR2 YYREEE (reference sequence). Trimming stripped 2 bases from V and 0 bases from J, with 4 bases between. CDR3 size: 13 residues. CDR3 in amino acids: CASSFSSTDTQYF. CDR3 in DNA: TGTGCCAGCAGCTTTTCTAGCACAGATACGCAGTATTTT.

This clone was counted once. The J gene is TRBJ2-7, the V gene TRBV30, with 11 bases aligning to TRBD2. CDR1 GTSNPN and CDR2 SVGIG come from the germline V gene (reference sequence). V shed 5 bases, J shed 7 bases, and the junction held 13 bases outside the gene matches. CDR3 length equals 15 residues. This CDR3 is CAWGSRRLAGLEQYF. The CDR3 DNA reads TGTGCCTGGGGTTCTAGGAGACTAGCGGGATTAGAGCAGTACTTC.

The chain links TRBV5-4 to TRBJ2-5; 7 bases agree with TRBD1. This CDR3 is 15 amino acids long. Per the germline V gene, CDR1 is SGHNT and CDR2 is YYREEE (reference sequence). J lost 4 bases, V lost 0 bases, and 6 bases had no gene match. The CDR3 bases are TGTGCCAGCAGCTTGGGGCAGGGGGTGGGAGAGACCCAGTACTTC. Translation gives CASSLGQGVGETQYF.

This chain connects TRBV9 to TRBJ2-7; 10 bases line up with TRBD2. Losses at the gene ends were 3 bases for V and 2 bases for J; bases not matched to a gene: 8. The CDR3 is 16 amino acids. Germline V CDR1 and CDR2: SGDLS, YYNGEE. The DNA of the CDR3 is TGTGCCAGCAGCGCCACAAGTAGCGGGAGGCCCTACGAGCAGTACTTC. Protein product: CASSATSSGRPYEQYF.

The rearrangement joins TRBV28 to TRBJ1-5; 7 bases map to TRBD1. The CDR3 spans 12 residues. The germline V gene has CDR1 MDHEN and CDR2 SYDVKM. V was clipped by 7 bases and J by 9 bases; unmatched bases: 6. CDR3 DNA: TGTGCCAGCAAGCAGGGGGGAAGGCCCCAGCATTTT. Residues: CASKQGGRPQHF.

The genes are TRBV15 and TRBJ2-2; D is possibly TRBD2 (6 bases). This CDR3 region has 16 residues. CDR1 is LNHNV, CDR2 YYDKDF, per germline (reference sequence). The ends were cut back, 0 bases at V and 5 bases at J, with 13 bases in the middle. The CDR3 nucleotides read TGTGCCACCAGCAGAGATTGGGGTCGGGAGACCGGGGAGCTGTTTTTT. Amino acids: CATSRDWGRETGELFF.

This clone has just a few counts. The CDR3 spells CASSWQGAVEKLFF. CDR3 DNA: TGTGCCAGCAGTTGGCAGGGGGCAGTTGAAAAACTGTTTTTT. The J gene is TRBJ1-4, the V gene TRBV28; 8 positions match TRBD1. J lost 7 bases, V lost 4 bases, and 5 bases had no gene match. The CDR3 loop spans 14 amino acids. Germline loops: CDR1 MDHEN, CDR2 SYDVKM.

The chain couples TRBV7-2 to TRBJ2-2; 7 positions match TRBD2. The ends lost 5 bases at V and 2 bases at J; junction bases unmatched: 14. Germline V CDR1 and CDR2: SGHTA, FQGNSA. The CDR3 totals 18 residues. The CDR3 protein is CASSGFLWEGRNTGELFF. The CDR3 DNA follows: TGTGCCAGCAGCGGGTTCTTGTGGGAGGGCCGAAACACCGGGGAGCTGTTTTTT.

The chain has TRBV7-3 and TRBJ1-5, with 7 nucleotides matching TRBD1. Trimming took 5 bases from V and 6 from J; bases not matched to a gene: 10. The CDR3 is 15 amino acids. Per germline, CDR1 SGHTA and CDR2 FQGTGA. In DNA, the CDR3 is TGTGCCAGCAGCCCTAAGACAGGGATCATTCAGCCCCAGCATTTT. Protein: CASSPKTGIIQPQHF.

This chain connects TRBV28 to TRBJ1-2; possibly TRBD1 for D (5 bases). The CDR3 covers 16 residues. Trimming took 1 base from V and 6 from J, leaving 18 bases between them. Germline lookup yields CDR1 MDHEN and CDR2 SYDVKM. The CDR3 loop reads CASSLFSGGVADGYTF. CDR3 nucleotide sequence: TGTGCCAGCAGTTTATTCTCGGGGGGGGTAGCGGATGGCTACACCTTC.

The chain carries TRBV9 and TRBJ1-2; D is perhaps TRBD1 (6 bases). Looked up from germline, CDR1 is SGDLS and CDR2 is YYNGEE. The CDR3 is 12 residues long. With 3 bases removed from V and 14 bases from J, the gap between germline ends came to 17 bases. The CDR3 DNA reads TGTGCCAGCAGCGCCAACTCAGGGGTGGGTACCTTC. This codes for CASSANSGVGTF.

The genes are TRBV28 and TRBJ1-1; D remains ambiguous. CDR1 and CDR2 from the germline V gene are MDHEN and SYDVKM. The CDR3 consists of 12 residues. V dropped 8 bases and J dropped 3 bases, with 10 bases sitting between them. CDR3 amino acids: CASFSGDTEAFF. In nucleotides, the CDR3 is TGTGCCAGCTTCTCAGGTGACACTGAAGCTTTCTTT.

V usage is TRBV7-2 and J usage is TRBJ1-5; TRBD1 is a possible D gene (5 bases). V lost 5 bases to trimming and J lost 0 bases, with 17 bases between them. Germline values: CDR1 SGHTA, CDR2 FQGNSA. This CDR3 comprises 17 residues. The CDR3 sequence is CASSGGTALYSNQPQHF. The CDR3 coding sequence is TGTGCCAGCAGCGGCGGGACGGCGCTGTATAGCAATCAGCCCCAGCATTTT.

V usage is TRBV27 and J usage is TRBJ1-4; 9 bases match TRBD1. From germline, CDR1 is MNHEY and CDR2 SMNVEV (reference sequence). With V trimmed by 6 bases and J by 0 bases, 8 bases remained unmatched. This CDR3 is built from 17 residues. The CDR3 reads CASRRGQGRATNEKLFF. CDR3 nucleotide sequence: TGTGCCAGCAGACGAGGACAGGGGCGAGCAACTAATGAAAAACTGTTTTTT.

This clone was counted between two and nine times. The chain carries TRBV7-9 and TRBJ2-3; no reliable D call. The V end was cut by 5 bases, the J end by 0 bases, with 9 bases between. CDR3 length equals 14 residues. CDR1 is SEHNR, CDR2 FQNEAQ, per germline (reference sequence). CDR3: CASSQTTSTDTQYF. The DNA of the CDR3 is TGTGCCAGCAGCCAAACGACTAGCACAGATACGCAGTATTTT.

V is TRBV4-1 and J is TRBJ2-1, with TRBD2 matching over 10 bases. Germline-derived CDR1 and CDR2 are MGHRA and YSYEKL. The CDR3 contains 16 residues. The J segment lost 5 bases and the V segment lost 4 bases, leaving 8 bases of the junction unmatched. The CDR3 nucleotides read TGCGCCAGCAGCCCCGGGGGGACTAGCGCGGACAATGAGCAGTTCTTC. This sequence encodes CASSPGGTSADNEQFF.

This clone was recorded once. The chain has TRBV5-1 and TRBJ1-2; maybe TRBD1 (5 bases). Germline values: CDR1 SGHRS, CDR2 YFSETQ. V lost 4 bases and J 6 bases, leaving 19 bases between the germline ends. The CDR3 is 15 residues long. The CDR3 loop is CASSMADRKADGYTF. For the CDR3, the DNA is TGCGCCAGCAGCATGGCCGACAGAAAGGCGGATGGCTACACCTTC. Looking up the rest from reference TRBV5-1 and TRBJ1-2 gives the full variable domain: KAGVTQTPRYLIKTRGQQVTLSCSPISGHRSVSWYQQTPGQGLQFLFEYFSETQRNKGNFPGRFSGRQFSNSRSEMNVSTLELGDSALYLCASSMADRKADGYTFGSGTRLTVV.

The chain combines TRBV28 with TRBJ2-7, with TRBD1 as a possible D gene (5 bases). Deletions cut 6 bases from V and 2 bases from J, with 17 bases between. CDR3 length equals 15 residues. CDR1 and CDR2 (germline): MDHEN, SYDVKM. CDR3 sequence (DNA): TGTGCCAGCAGCGTAAGGGGAAGGGTACCCTACGAGCAGTACTTC. Its translation is CASSVRGRVPYEQYF.

The V call is TRBV28, the J call TRBJ1-2, with no clear D. V lost 1 base and J lost 6, with 6 bases in between. Germline V CDR1 and CDR2: MDHEN, SYDVKM. This CDR3 is 12 amino acids long. CDR3 sequence: CASSLYRDGYTF. The CDR3 DNA follows: TGTGCCAGCAGTTTATATCGGGATGGCTACACCTTC.

In its sample, this clone was seen once. DNA for the CDR3: TGTGCCAGCAGCTTTACTAGCGACCAAATGGAGACCCAGTACTTC. Residues: CASSFTSDQMETQYF. The genes are TRBV11-3 and TRBJ2-5, with 7 bases matching TRBD2. V was pared by 3 bases and J by 5 bases, with 9 bases of the junction left unmatched. Germline assignment: CDR1 SGHNT and CDR2 YENEEA. The CDR3 extends over 15 amino acids.

This clone was detected only a few times. The chain has TRBV5-6 and TRBJ2-7; weak D call: TRBD1 (5 bases). The CDR3 loop spans 12 amino acids. Germline V gene data show CDR1 as SGHDT and CDR2 as YYEEEE. V was clipped by 4 bases and J by 3 bases, with 8 bases between them. The CDR3 spells CASSQDNYEQYF. DNA for the CDR3: TGTGCCAGCAGCCAGGACAACTACGAGCAGTACTTC.

V usage is TRBV5-1 and J usage is TRBJ2-7, with a weak D call TRBD1 (6 bases). The germline CDR1 and CDR2 sequences are SGHRS and YFSETQ. V was pared by 4 bases and J by 2 bases, with 13 bases between. The CDR3 totals 14 residues. The CDR3, as DNA: TGCGCCAGCAGCCCCTGGACAGCGACCTACGAGCAGTACTTC. It encodes CASSPWTATYEQYF.

CDR3 region: CASRSGFGQPQHF. For the CDR3, the DNA is TGTGCCAGCAGGTCCGGGTTCGGTCAGCCCCAGCATTTT. The chain employs TRBV28 and TRBJ1-5, with D uncertain. This CDR3 has 13 residues. Looked up from germline, CDR1 is MDHEN and CDR2 is SYDVKM. V was shortened by 6 bases and J by 6 bases, with 12 bases between the two germline ends. The whole variable domain, filled in from reference TRBV28 and TRBJ1-5, reads DVKVTQSSRYLVKRTGEKVFLECVQDMDHENMFWYRQDPGLGLRLIYFSYDVKMKEKGDIPEGYSVSREKKERFSLILESASTNQTSMYLCASRSGFGQPQHFGDGTRLSIL.

The gene calls are TRBV27 and TRBJ2-7; D is possibly TRBD2 (7 bases). CDR1 and CDR2 from the germline V gene are MNHEY and SMNVEV (reference sequence). Trimming removed 9 bases from V and 5 bases from J, with 26 bases in between. The CDR3 extends over 16 amino acids. Here the CDR3 reads CASGDQVGGAEDEQYF. The DNA of the CDR3 is TGTGCCAGTGGGGATCAGGTAGGGGGGGCCGAGGACGAGCAGTACTTC.